Reported below is one T cell receptor (beta chain). These data come from a study of blood T cell repertoires in COVID-19. As processed by the authors: Estimation of nucleated cell counts was performed using reference gene primer amplification. Using immunoSEQ multiplex PCR, the repertoire was profiled, and TCRdb retains in-frame clones only, with some absent. V and J calls and clone size are copied from that table; D and trimming were computed from the DNA. The sample has around 250,000 clones; 84% are singletons. V lost 0 bases and J 5 bases, leaving 17 bases between the germline ends. From germline, CDR1 is SGHDN and CDR2 FVKESK. This CDR3 spans 17 amino acids.

The clonotype was recovered from a woman in her thirties or forties who had recovered from COVID-19. The sample comprised peripheral blood. The chain recombines TRBV14 with TRBJ1-3; D remains ambiguous. CDR3 residues: CASSQDYLDGSRNTIYF. DNA of the CDR3: TGTGCCAGCAGCCAAGACTACCTCGACGGGTCCAGAAACACCATATATTTT.